These 29 T cell receptor beta chains came from one sample sequenced in a study of T and B cells in COVID-19 patients. TRB rearrangements were amplified by multiplex PCR with BIOMED2 TRB-A/B primers. TCRdb processed the multiplex PCR reads anew with MiXCR; each CDR3 protein has one entry. The sample gives fewer than 15,000 distinct CDR3 sequences, roughly 27% of which show up once; roughly 3.7% is in the top ten. Each TRB amplification used roughly 240-550 ng of genomic DNA from blood. Material: blood. These receptor sequences come from a human donor who had recovered from COVID-19.

The V call is TRBV30, the J call TRBJ2-1; TRBD2 aligns across 10 bases. Germline V CDR1 and CDR2: GTSNPN, SVGIG (reference sequence). CDR3 length: 18 amino acids. J gave up 1 base and V 4 bases, and 13 bases lay outside the gene matches. CDR3 nucleotide sequence: TGTGCCTGGAACGGACTGGGTGTGACTAGCGGGTCCTACAATGAGCAGTTCTTC. The encoded protein is CAWNGLGVTSGSYNEQFF.

This chain joins TRBV6-5 and TRBJ1-5; D perhaps matches TRBD1 (5 bases). The CDR3 runs 15 residues. Trimming took off 5 bases at V and 3 bases at J, with 14 bases between the two ends. Germline V CDR1 and CDR2: MNHEY, SVGAGI. The CDR3 here is CASSTDSDLNQPQHF. CDR3 in DNA: TGTGCCAGCAGTACCGACAGTGATCTCAATCAGCCCCAGCATTTT.

This clonotype turned up a few times. The V call is TRBV11-2, the J call TRBJ2-1; D gene uncertain. Trimming cost V 6 bases and J 7 bases, with 7 bases left between them. The CDR3 sequence is 11 residues long. CDR1 and CDR2 (germline): SGHAT, FQNNGV. The CDR3 loop reads CASRQLNEQFF. In DNA, the CDR3 is TGTGCCAGCAGGCAGTTGAATGAGCAGTTCTTC.

The gene calls are TRBV18 and TRBJ1-2; 9 nucleotides agree with TRBD1. Per germline, CDR1 KGHSH and CDR2 LQKENI. The CDR3 is 15 residues long. J was trimmed by 5 bases and V by 3 bases; bases with no gene match: 7. This CDR3 reads CASSPGQGLFYGYTF. The CDR3 nucleotides are TGTGCCAGCTCACCCGGACAGGGGTTGTTTTATGGCTACACCTTC.

This clonotype was observed a few times. The chain combines TRBV20-1 with TRBJ2-3; D possibly corresponds to TRBD1 (5 bases). There are 15 residues in the CDR3. The germline gives CDR1 DFQATT, CDR2 SNEGSKA (reference sequence). V dropped 5 bases and J dropped 0 bases, with 15 bases sitting between them. DNA for the CDR3: TGCAGTGCTCAGAGACAGCTCCTCAGCACAGATACGCAGTATTTT. Amino acids: CSAQRQLLSTDTQYF.

In this sample, this clonotype is medium-sized (0.01 to 0.1%). This chain joins TRBV6-1 and TRBJ1-4; D may be TRBD1 (6 bases). The CDR3 is 15 amino acids. The germline gives CDR1 MNHNS, CDR2 SASEGT. Trimming took off 0 bases at V and 12 bases at J, with 17 bases between the two ends. CDR3 coding DNA: TGTGCCAGCAGTGAAGCTGCTGAGGGGGGCGTTGAACTGTTTTTT. This sequence encodes CASSEAAEGGVELFF.

By its share, this clonotype is medium-sized. The J gene is TRBJ2-2, the V gene TRBV7-6, with 10 bases identical to TRBD2. V trimming: 5 bases; J trimming: 1 base; junction bases outside the gene matches: 4. Germline V CDR1 and CDR2: SGHVS, FNYEAQ. The CDR3 runs 16 residues. The CDR3 region has the DNA TGTGCCAGCAGCCCTTCTAGCGGGGGGAACACCGGGGAGCTGTTTTTT. This sequence encodes CASSPSSGGNTGELFF.

V is TRBV14 and J is TRBJ2-1; a weak D match, TRBD1 (5 bases). Trimming pared 2 bases from V and 5 bases from J, leaving 10 bases between. The CDR3 consists of 14 residues. CDR1 is SGHDN, CDR2 FVKESK, per germline. The CDR3 DNA follows: TGTGCCAGCAGCCAATGGGGCAGGGACAATGAGCAGTTCTTC. Translated: CASSQWGRDNEQFF.

This clonotype is deemed medium-sized. V gene TRBV6-6 combines with J gene TRBJ2-7; TRBD1 matches 9 bases. The CDR3 has 14 amino acids. Germline CDR1 is MNHNY and CDR2 is SVGAGI (reference sequence). V was pared by 2 bases and J by 4 bases, with 3 bases of the junction left unmatched. CDR3 DNA sequence: TGTGCCAGCAGTTACGGGGACAGGGAGTACGAGCAGTACTTC. Translating it yields CASSYGDREYEQYF.

The rearrangement links TRBV5-1 to TRBJ2-7; the match to TRBD1 covers 7 bases. V dropped 2 bases and J dropped 0; count of bases not matched to a gene: 5. CDR3 size: 15 residues. CDR1 and CDR2 from the germline V gene are SGHRS and YFSETQ. In DNA form, the CDR3 reads TGCGCCAGCAGCTTTGGACAGGCTAGCTCCTACGAGCAGTACTTC. The encoded protein is CASSFGQASSYEQYF.

Judged by abundance, this clonotype is medium-sized. This chain uses TRBV30 with TRBJ2-7; TRBD2 agrees at 7 bases. Germline assignment: CDR1 GTSNPN and CDR2 SVGIG (reference sequence). The CDR3 spans 14 residues. The trim removed 0 bases at V and 4 bases at J, leaving 6 bases unmatched. The CDR3 spells CAWSVGTNQYEQYF. In DNA, the CDR3 is TGTGCCTGGAGTGTAGGGACTAACCAATACGAGCAGTACTTC.

This clonotype has only one observation. One base away lies a much larger clone, so this may be a sequencing read error. The CDR3 DNA reads as TGTGCCAGCAGCAAGAGGGTCAGCGGGAGGCACTACGAGCAGTTCTTC. It encodes CASSKRVSGRHYEQFF. The chain has TRBV5-6 and TRBJ2-1; 9 bases agree with TRBD2. The trim removed 4 bases at V and 10 bases at J, leaving 15 bases unmatched. The CDR3 has 16 amino acids. From germline, CDR1 is SGHDT and CDR2 YYEEEE.

In this sample, this clonotype turned up many times. J is TRBJ1-3 and V is TRBV30; D is possibly TRBD1 (6 bases). The CDR3 sequence is 12 residues long. The germline V gene has CDR1 GTSNPN and CDR2 SVGIG (reference sequence). The CDR3 protein is CALDREGGTIYF. Here the CDR3 DNA reads TGTGCGCTCGATAGGGAAGGGGGCACCATATATTTT.

Only one count was recorded for this clonotype. A much larger clone sits a single nucleotide away, making a read error possible. This chain joins TRBV6-5 and TRBJ2-7, with D perhaps given as TRBD1 or TRBD2 (5 bases each). V was shortened by 4 bases and J by 4 bases, with 17 bases between the two germline ends. Germline V gives CDR1 MNHEY, CDR2 SVGAGI. The CDR3 runs 15 residues. The CDR3 DNA follows: TGTGCCAGCAGTTTATGGCCGGGGCTAGGGTACGAGCAGTACTTC. Encoded protein: CASSLWPGLGYEQYF.

This clonotype has ten or more counts. V and J are TRBV6-5 and TRBJ1-6; no definite D call. From germline, CDR1 is MNHEY and CDR2 SVGAGI. The CDR3 length is 12 residues. V gave up 6 bases and J gave up 5 bases, with 5 bases separating them. As DNA, the CDR3 is TGTGCCAGCAGCAGAGATAATTCACCCCTCCACTTT. Translating it yields CASSRDNSPLHF.

This clonotype is medium-sized by share. The chain uses TRBV27 and TRBJ1-4; 8 bases map to TRBD1. Germline CDR1 reads MNHEY; CDR2 reads SMNVEV (reference sequence). The length of the CDR3 is 18 residues. The V segment lost 3 bases and the J segment 0 bases; nucleotides outside the gene matches: 9. The CDR3 here is CASSFLRDRSATNEKLFF. For the CDR3, the DNA is TGTGCCAGCAGTTTCCTCCGGGACAGGAGTGCAACTAATGAAAAACTGTTTTTT.

The sample holds many counts of this clonotype. The chain carries TRBV6-6 and TRBJ2-7; D could derive from TRBD1 or TRBD2 (8 bases each). From germline, CDR1 is MNHNY and CDR2 SVGAGI (reference sequence). Trimming cost V 5 bases and J 0 bases, with 23 bases left between them. The CDR3 runs to 18 residues. This CDR3 reads CASSPRGLGLAGSYEQYF. CDR3 bases: TGTGCCAGCAGTCCCAGGGGGCTAGGGCTAGCGGGCTCCTACGAGCAGTACTTC.

The chain links TRBV28 to TRBJ2-7; TRBD2 matches 10 bases. Trimming at V came to 5 bases and at J to 5 bases, leaving 9 bases not matched to a gene. The CDR3 covers 15 residues. Germline V gene sequence: CDR1 MDHEN, CDR2 SYDVKM. The CDR3 bases are TGTGCCAGCAGTCCCCTCAGCGGGGGGGCCCACGAGCAGTACTTC. It translates to CASSPLSGGAHEQYF.

There are many counts of this clonotype. This rearrangement joins TRBV7-9 to TRBJ2-2; 7 bases agree with TRBD1. J gave up 1 base and V 4 bases, and 6 bases lay outside the gene matches. From germline, CDR1 is SEHNR and CDR2 FQNEAQ (reference sequence). The CDR3 is 16 amino acids. The CDR3 sequence is CASSYPGTVNTGELFF. CDR3 DNA sequence: TGTGCCAGCAGCTATCCCGGGACAGTGAACACCGGGGAGCTGTTTTTT.

This clonotype showed up just once. The chain has TRBV6-4 and TRBJ1-2; 12 bases match TRBD1. The junction had 8 bases not matched to a gene; V was cut back by 5 bases and J by 7 bases. The CDR3 contains 15 residues. Germline V lookup: CDR1 MRHNA, CDR2 SNTAGT. CDR3 sequence reads: CASSSGTGGSFGYTF. CDR3 DNA sequence: TGTGCCAGCAGTTCCGGGACAGGGGGCTCTTTTGGCTACACCTTC.

The chain employs TRBV18 and TRBJ1-2; D remains ambiguous. V was cut by 3 bases and J by 2 bases, with 7 bases left in between. The CDR3 extends over 13 amino acids. Germline CDR1 is KGHSH and CDR2 is LQKENI. CDR3 amino acids: CASSPGGNYGYTF. The CDR3 nucleotides read TGTGCCAGCTCACCGGGCGGAAACTATGGCTACACCTTC.

The rearrangement uses TRBV5-4 and TRBJ2-5, with unresolved D. The germline gives CDR1 SGHNT, CDR2 YYREEE (reference sequence). The CDR3 covers 14 residues. V was clipped by 0 bases and J by 2 bases, with 8 bases between them. Here the CDR3 reads CASSLDATQETQYF. CDR3 nucleotides: TGTGCCAGCAGCTTGGACGCCACACAAGAGACCCAGTACTTC.

This clonotype is deemed medium-sized. The rearrangement links TRBV6-6 to TRBJ2-1; D gene unclear. Germline CDR1 MNHNY, CDR2 SVGAGI (reference sequence). Trimming pared 6 bases from V and 4 bases from J, leaving 13 bases between. This CDR3 has 14 residues. CDR3 in DNA: TGTGCCAGCAGGGCGAGTGGTGGGTACAATGAGCAGTTCTTC. This encodes CASRASGGYNEQFF.

This clonotype ranks as medium-sized. V gene TRBV19 combines with J gene TRBJ2-7, with a possible D match to TRBD1 (6 bases). Trimming removed 5 bases at V and 2 bases at J, with 13 bases between. Per germline, CDR1 LNHDA and CDR2 SQIVND (reference sequence). This CDR3 has 14 amino acids. The CDR3 nucleotides read TGTGCCAGTAGTCGGACAGTTCTGACCTACGAGCAGTACTTC. Residues: CASSRTVLTYEQYF.

This clonotype counts as medium-sized. V and J are TRBV19 and TRBJ2-1, with D possibly TRBD1 on 5 matching bases. Germline CDR1 and CDR2: LNHDA and SQIVND (reference sequence). V shed 4 bases and J shed 2 bases, with 12 bases lying between them. The CDR3 totals 15 residues. CDR3 nucleotide sequence: TGTGCCAGTAGTACCACAGGTGAAGCCTACAATGAGCAGTTCTTC. Translating gives CASSTTGEAYNEQFF. Full variable domain (remainder filled in from reference TRBV19 and TRBJ2-1): DGGITQSPKYLFRKEGQNVTLSCEQNLNHDAMYWYRQDPGQGLRLIYYSQIVNDFQKGDIAEGYSVSREKKESFPLTVTSAQKNPTAFYLCASSTTGEAYNEQFFGPGTRLTVL.

This clonotype turned up a few times. The chain carries TRBV7-9 and TRBJ2-7, with a possible D match to TRBD2 (6 bases). In germline, CDR1 is SEHNR, CDR2 FQNEAQ (reference sequence). The CDR3 covers 15 residues. V shed 6 bases and J shed 0 bases, with 15 bases lying between them. CDR3 sequence (DNA): TGTGCCAGCAGTAAAAGCGGGTCGAGCTCCTACGAGCAGTACTTC. Amino acids: CASSKSGSSSYEQYF.

This clonotype was detected only a few times. The chain couples TRBV12-3 or TRBV12-4 to TRBJ1-2; unclear D gene. V was trimmed by 6 bases and J by 2 bases, leaving 7 bases between them. The CDR3 runs to 12 residues. The CDR3 nucleotides are TGTGCCAGCAGGCGGATGAACTATGGCTACACCTTC. It codes for CASRRMNYGYTF.

This clonotype was counted at least ten times. This chain connects TRBV27 to TRBJ2-2; TRBD1 aligns across 7 bases. After removal of 2 bases from V and 11 bases from J, the junction contained 17 bases not matched to a gene. The germline V gene has CDR1 MNHEY and CDR2 SMNVEV (reference sequence). The CDR3 is 17 residues long. The CDR3 DNA follows: TGTGCCAGCAGTTTACTGGCTCTCGGCAGGGGGTCTCCCGAGCTGTTTTTT. It is translated as CASSLLALGRGSPELFF.

This clonotype appeared many times. V gene TRBV19 combines with J gene TRBJ1-2; no clear D gene. Germline V gene data show CDR1 as LNHDA and CDR2 as SQIVND (reference sequence). This CDR3 is built from 16 residues. V was trimmed by 0 bases and J by 8 bases, leaving 19 bases between them. In DNA form, the CDR3 reads TGTGCCAGTAGTATAGATCCTCGGCAGCTTCCTGGGGGCTACACCTTC. Its protein is CASSIDPRQLPGGYTF. The variable domain in full, completed from reference TRBV19 and TRBJ1-2, reads DGGITQSPKYLFRKEGQNVTLSCEQNLNHDAMYWYRQDPGQGLRLIYYSQIVNDFQKGDIAEGYSVSREKKESFPLTVTSAQKNPTAFYLCASSIDPRQLPGGYTFGSGTRLTVV.